Each of the 13 T cell receptor beta chains below was sequenced from the same sample in a study of cytomegalovirus exposure and HLA in healthy donors. The primer mix had 60 Vbeta and 13 Jbeta primers. Libraries were prepared by immunoSEQ multiplex PCR; TCRdb keeps only in-frame clonotypes and omits some of them. Of more than 95,000 clones listed, around 65% are singletons. Sequencing used PBMCs. The origin of the receptors is a woman aged 45-65 years in good health and CMV-seronegative.

The rearrangement uses TRBV10-1 and TRBJ2-2; 9 positions match TRBD2. The trim removed 2 bases at V and 1 base at J, leaving 2 bases unmatched. Germline V lookup: CDR1 WNHNN, CDR2 SYGVQD (reference sequence). This CDR3 is 16 amino acids long. In nucleotides, the CDR3 is TGCGCCAGCAGTGAGCCTAGCGGGATGAACACCGGGGAGCTGTTTTTT. Protein: CASSEPSGMNTGELFF.

V gene TRBV2 combines with J gene TRBJ2-5; 8 positions match TRBD1. V was pared by 1 base and J by 0 bases, with 4 bases of the junction left unmatched. The CDR3 is 16 residues long. Looked up from germline, CDR1 is SNHLY and CDR2 is FYNNEI. CDR3 sequence reads: CASSEGTGRYQETQYF. As DNA, the CDR3 is TGTGCCAGCAGTGAAGGGACAGGGAGGTACCAAGAGACCCAGTACTTC.

The rearrangement uses TRBV29-1 and TRBJ1-1; D remains ambiguous. The ends were cut back, 4 bases at V and 11 bases at J, with 11 bases in the middle. Germline CDR1 and CDR2: SQVTM and ANQGSEA. This CDR3 contains 10 residues. The CDR3 spells CSVGEILAFF. In DNA, the CDR3 is TGCAGCGTTGGTGAGATCCTCGCTTTCTTT. The whole variable domain, filled in from reference TRBV29-1 and TRBJ1-1, reads SAVISQKPSRDICQRGTSLTIQCQVDSQVTMMFWYRQQPGQSLTLIATANQGSEATYESGFVIDKFPISRPNLTFSTLTVSNMSPEDSSIYLCSVGEILAFFGQGTRLTVV.

J is TRBJ2-5 and V is TRBV5-1, with 12 bases identical to TRBD2. The CDR3 covers 16 residues. Trimming took 4 bases from V and 5 from J; bases not matched to a gene: 9. Looked up from germline, CDR1 is SGHRS and CDR2 is YFSETQ. This chain's CDR3 is CASSRFLAGGPETQYF. CDR3 sequence (DNA): TGCGCCAGCAGCAGATTCCTAGCGGGGGGGCCGGAGACCCAGTACTTC. Drawing the rest from reference TRBV5-1 and TRBJ2-5, the complete variable domain is KAGVTQTPRYLIKTRGQQVTLSCSPISGHRSVSWYQQTPGQGLQFLFEYFSETQRNKGNFPGRFSGRQFSNSRSEMNVSTLELGDSALYLCASSRFLAGGPETQYFGPGTRLLVL.

The chain combines TRBV6-5 with TRBJ2-2, with D hard to call. The CDR3 loop spans 14 amino acids. The germline V gene encodes CDR1 MNHEY and CDR2 SVGAGI. Trimming cost V 5 bases and J 1 base, with 8 bases left between them. DNA of the CDR3: TGTGCCAGCAGTCAAACACAGAACACCGGGGAGCTGTTTTTT. This translates into CASSQTQNTGELFF.

The rearrangement uses TRBV7-2 and TRBJ2-7, with TRBD1 identical over 8 bases. With 5 bases clipped from V and 6 bases from J, the junction kept 12 bases outside the gene matches. The V gene's germline CDR1 is SGHTA and CDR2 FQGNSA. The CDR3 contains 15 residues. CDR3 coding DNA: TGTGCCAGCAGCCCCCCAGGGGGCGGTCCGGTCGAGCAGTACTTC. Protein sequence: CASSPPGGGPVEQYF.

In regard to this clone: As the CDR3 is not closed by the conserved phenylalanine or tryptophan, this likely results from a read error. The chain joins TRBV7-8 to TRBJ1-2, with a tentative D call TRBD1 (5 bases). V was shortened by 2 bases and J by 6 bases, with 16 bases between the two germline ends. Germline V CDR1 and CDR2: SGHVS, FQNEAQ. This CDR3 is built from 15 residues. The DNA of the CDR3 is TGTGCCAGCAGCTTAAATCAGGGAAGCCAAAATGGCTACACCCTC. Translation: CASSLNQGSQNGYTL.

This chain connects TRBV2 to TRBJ2-2; 15 bases agree with TRBD2. The V gene end was trimmed by 3 bases and the J gene end by 5 bases; junction bases not matched to a gene: 7. Per germline, CDR1 SNHLY and CDR2 FYNNEI. The CDR3 totals 18 residues. In DNA, the CDR3 is TGTGCCAGCAGTGATGGGACTAGCGGGGGGTTGATTACCGGGGAGCTGTTTTTT. This gives the protein CASSDGTSGGLITGELFF.

The J gene is TRBJ2-1, the V gene TRBV5-4; TRBD2 aligns across 9 bases. CDR1 and CDR2 from the germline V gene are SGHNT and YYREEE (reference sequence). Trimming at V came to 0 bases and at J to 10 bases, leaving 8 bases not matched to a gene. There are 15 residues in the CDR3. In DNA, the CDR3 is TGTGCCAGCAGCTTGGCTCTAGCGGGAACGGGCGAGCAGTTCTTC. It translates to CASSLALAGTGEQFF. Variable domain in full (rest from reference TRBV5-4 and TRBJ2-1): ETGVTQSPTHLIKTRGQQVTLRCSSQSGHNTVSWYQQALGQGPQFIFQYYREEENGRGNFPPRFSGLQFPNYSSELNVNALELDDSALYLCASSLALAGTGEQFFGPGTRLTVL.

The chain couples TRBV5-1 to TRBJ2-7; 7 positions agree with TRBD1. Trimming removed 6 bases from V and 5 bases from J; junction bases left unmatched: 8. The CDR3 is 13 residues long. Germline V gene data show CDR1 as SGHRS and CDR2 as YFSETQ. CDR3 region: CASKETGPDEQYF. As DNA, the CDR3 is TGCGCCAGCAAGGAGACAGGGCCGGACGAGCAGTACTTC.

V is TRBV10-1 and J is TRBJ2-1; 12 bases match TRBD2. With 4 bases clipped from V and 10 bases from J, the junction kept 8 bases outside the gene matches. Germline CDR1 WNHNN, CDR2 SYGVQD (reference sequence). This CDR3 has 15 residues. The CDR3 reads CASSGTSGTPGEQFF. CDR3 DNA: TGCGCCAGCAGTGGGACTAGCGGGACCCCTGGGGAGCAGTTCTTC.

This chain uses TRBV4-1 with TRBJ2-3; 7 bases line up with TRBD1. Germline V gene data show CDR1 as MGHRA and CDR2 as YSYEKL. This CDR3 has 18 residues. J gave up 2 bases and V 0 bases, and 11 bases lay outside the gene matches. CDR3 in DNA: TGCGCCAGCAGCCAAGATCCCTACAGGGGCCCGACCACAGATACGCAGTATTTT. It encodes CASSQDPYRGPTTDTQYF.

Remarks on this clone: The sample holds other DNA sequences that translate to the same CDR3. The chain recombines TRBV28 with TRBJ2-5, with 7 positions matching TRBD2. The CDR3 sequence is 15 residues long. CDR1 MDHEN and CDR2 SYDVKM come from the germline V gene. The V and J ends lost 2 bases and 5 bases, in that order; junction bases with no gene match: 8. The DNA for the CDR3 is TGTGCCAGCAGTTTAGGAGGGAGGGGTCGCGAGACCCAGTACTTC. Amino acids: CASSLGGRGRETQYF.